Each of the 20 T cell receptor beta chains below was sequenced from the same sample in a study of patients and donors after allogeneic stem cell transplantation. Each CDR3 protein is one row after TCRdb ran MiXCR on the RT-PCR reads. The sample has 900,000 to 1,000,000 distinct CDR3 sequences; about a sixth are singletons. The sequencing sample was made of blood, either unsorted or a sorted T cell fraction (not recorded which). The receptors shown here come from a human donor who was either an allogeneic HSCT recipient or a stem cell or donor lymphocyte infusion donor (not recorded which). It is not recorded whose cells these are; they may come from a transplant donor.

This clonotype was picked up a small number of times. CDR3 DNA sequence: TGCGCCAGCAGTGAGTTTGACACCGGGGAGCTGTTTTTT. It translates to CASSEFDTGELFF. The chain recombines TRBV5-1 with TRBJ2-2; D remains unclear. V lost 5 bases, J lost 3 bases, and 8 bases lay in between. Germline loops: CDR1 SGHRS, CDR2 YFSETQ. This CDR3 has 13 amino acids.

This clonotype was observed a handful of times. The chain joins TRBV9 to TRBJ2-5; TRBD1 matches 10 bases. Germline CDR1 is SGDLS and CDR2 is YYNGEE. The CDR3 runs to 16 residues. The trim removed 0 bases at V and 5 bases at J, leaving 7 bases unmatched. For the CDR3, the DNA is TGTGCCAGCAGCGTAGGTGAGGGGACAGGGGTCGAGACCCAGTACTTC. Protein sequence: CASSVGEGTGVETQYF.

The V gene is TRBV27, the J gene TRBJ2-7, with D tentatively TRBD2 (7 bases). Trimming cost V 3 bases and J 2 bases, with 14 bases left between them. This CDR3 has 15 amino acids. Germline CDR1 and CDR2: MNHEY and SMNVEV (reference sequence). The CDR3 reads CASSFKKGGAYEQYF. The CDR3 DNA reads TGTGCCAGCAGTTTCAAAAAGGGGGGGGCCTACGAGCAGTACTTC.

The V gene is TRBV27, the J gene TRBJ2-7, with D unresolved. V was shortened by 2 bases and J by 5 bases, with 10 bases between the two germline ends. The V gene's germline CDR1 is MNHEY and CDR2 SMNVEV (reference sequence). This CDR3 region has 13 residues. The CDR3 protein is CASSLGSLNEQYF. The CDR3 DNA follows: TGTGCCAGCAGTTTAGGTTCTTTAAACGAGCAGTACTTC.

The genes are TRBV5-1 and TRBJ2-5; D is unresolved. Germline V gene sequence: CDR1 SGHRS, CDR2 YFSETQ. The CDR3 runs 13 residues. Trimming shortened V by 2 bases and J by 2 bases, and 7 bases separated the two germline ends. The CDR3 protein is CASSFIIQETQYF. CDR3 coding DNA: TGCGCCAGCAGCTTCATAATACAAGAGACCCAGTACTTC.

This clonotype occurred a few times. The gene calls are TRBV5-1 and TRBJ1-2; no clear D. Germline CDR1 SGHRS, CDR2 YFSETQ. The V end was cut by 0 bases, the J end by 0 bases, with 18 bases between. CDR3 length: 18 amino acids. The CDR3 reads CASSLAVAVDPANYGYTF. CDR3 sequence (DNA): TGCGCCAGCAGCTTGGCCGTGGCGGTGGACCCAGCTAACTATGGCTACACCTTC.

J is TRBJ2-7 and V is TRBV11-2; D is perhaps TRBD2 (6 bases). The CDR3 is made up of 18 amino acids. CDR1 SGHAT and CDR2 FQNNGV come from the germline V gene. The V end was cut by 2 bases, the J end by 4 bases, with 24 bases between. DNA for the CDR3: TGTGCCAGCAGCTTACACGACCAGAGTTGGGGGAGGTTATACGAGCAGTACTTC. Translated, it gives CASSLHDQSWGRLYEQYF.

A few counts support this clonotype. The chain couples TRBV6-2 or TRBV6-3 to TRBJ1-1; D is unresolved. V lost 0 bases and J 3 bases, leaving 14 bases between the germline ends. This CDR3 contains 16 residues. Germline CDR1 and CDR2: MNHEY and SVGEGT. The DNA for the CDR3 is TGTGCCAGCAGTTACTCGAGGAAGGAGTTAGACACTGAAGCTTTCTTT. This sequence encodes CASSYSRKELDTEAFF.

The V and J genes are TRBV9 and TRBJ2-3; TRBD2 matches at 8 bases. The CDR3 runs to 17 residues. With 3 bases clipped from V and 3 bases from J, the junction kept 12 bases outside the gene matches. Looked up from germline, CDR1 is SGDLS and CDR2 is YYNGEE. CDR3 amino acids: CASSASPTGGPTDTQYF. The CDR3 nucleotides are TGTGCCAGCAGCGCATCCCCAACGGGGGGGCCTACAGATACGCAGTATTTT.

CDR3 sequence (DNA): TGCGCCAGCAGCTTGGCCGGGGTGTCGGGTGAAAAACTGTTTTTT. It is translated as CASSLAGVSGEKLFF. This chain joins TRBV5-1 and TRBJ1-4; D remains ambiguous. CDR3 length: 15 residues. The germline V and J ends were trimmed by 0 bases and 7 bases, with 13 bases remaining between them. Germline-derived CDR1 and CDR2 are SGHRS and YFSETQ.

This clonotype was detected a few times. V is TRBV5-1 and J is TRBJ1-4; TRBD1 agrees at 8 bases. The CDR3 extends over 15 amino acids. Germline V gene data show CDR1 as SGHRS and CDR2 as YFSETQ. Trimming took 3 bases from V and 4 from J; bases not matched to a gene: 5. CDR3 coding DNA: TGCGCCAGCAGCTCACGGACAGGGCTTAATGAAAAACTGTTTTTT. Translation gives CASSSRTGLNEKLFF.

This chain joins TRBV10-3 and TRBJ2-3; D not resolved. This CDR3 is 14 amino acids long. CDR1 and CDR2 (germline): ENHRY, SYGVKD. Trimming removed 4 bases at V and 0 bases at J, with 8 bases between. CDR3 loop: CAISGSSSTDTQYF. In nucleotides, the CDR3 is TGTGCCATCAGTGGGAGCTCTAGCACAGATACGCAGTATTTT.

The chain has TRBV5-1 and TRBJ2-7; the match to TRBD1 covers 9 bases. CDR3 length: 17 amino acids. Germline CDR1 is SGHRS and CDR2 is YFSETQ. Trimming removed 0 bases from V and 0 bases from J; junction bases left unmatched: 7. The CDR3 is CASSLGSRDRVSYEQYF. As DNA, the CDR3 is TGCGCCAGCAGCTTGGGATCAAGGGACAGGGTCTCCTACGAGCAGTACTTC. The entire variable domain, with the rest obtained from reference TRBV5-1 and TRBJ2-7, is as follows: KAGVTQTPRYLIKTRGQQVTLSCSPISGHRSVSWYQQTPGQGLQFLFEYFSETQRNKGNFPGRFSGRQFSNSRSEMNVSTLELGDSALYLCASSLGSRDRVSYEQYFGPGTRLTVT.

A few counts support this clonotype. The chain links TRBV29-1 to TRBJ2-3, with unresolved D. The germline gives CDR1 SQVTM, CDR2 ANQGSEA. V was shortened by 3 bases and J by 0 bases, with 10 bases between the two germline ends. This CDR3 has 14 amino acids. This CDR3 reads CSVEGRPSTDTQYF. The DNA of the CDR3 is TGCAGCGTTGAGGGCAGGCCTAGCACAGATACGCAGTATTTT.

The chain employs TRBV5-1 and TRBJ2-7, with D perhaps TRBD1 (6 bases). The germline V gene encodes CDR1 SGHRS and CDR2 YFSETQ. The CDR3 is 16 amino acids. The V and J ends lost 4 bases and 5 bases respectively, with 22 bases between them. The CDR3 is CASSTGLSQGPDEQYF. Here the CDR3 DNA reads TGCGCCAGCAGCACCGGATTATCCCAGGGGCCAGACGAGCAGTACTTC.

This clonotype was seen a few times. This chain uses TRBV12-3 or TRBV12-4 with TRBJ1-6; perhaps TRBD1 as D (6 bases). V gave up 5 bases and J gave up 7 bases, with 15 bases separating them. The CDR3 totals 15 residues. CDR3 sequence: CASSEPGQRNSPLHF. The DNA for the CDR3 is TGTGCCAGCAGTGAACCGGGACAAAGAAATTCACCCCTCCACTTT.

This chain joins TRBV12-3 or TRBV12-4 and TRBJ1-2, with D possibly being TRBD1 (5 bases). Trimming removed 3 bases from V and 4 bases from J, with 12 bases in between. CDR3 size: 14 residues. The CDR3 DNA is TGTGCCAGCAGTTTTGGTAACAGGCTCTATGGCTACACCTTC. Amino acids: CASSFGNRLYGYTF.

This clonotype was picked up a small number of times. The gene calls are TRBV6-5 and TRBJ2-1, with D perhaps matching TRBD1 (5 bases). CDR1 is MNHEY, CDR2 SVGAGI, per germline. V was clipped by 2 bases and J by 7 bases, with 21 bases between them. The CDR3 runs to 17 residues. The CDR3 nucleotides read TGTGCCAGCAGTTACAGGCAGGGTAAATCGGTTCGGAATGAGCAGTTCTTC. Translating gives CASSYRQGKSVRNEQFF.

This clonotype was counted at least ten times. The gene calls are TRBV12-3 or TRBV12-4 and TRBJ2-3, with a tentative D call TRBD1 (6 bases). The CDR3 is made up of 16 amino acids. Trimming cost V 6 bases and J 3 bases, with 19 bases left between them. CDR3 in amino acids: CASSPTWTAFTDTQYF. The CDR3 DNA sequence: TGTGCCAGCAGCCCTACCTGGACAGCGTTTACAGATACGCAGTATTTT.

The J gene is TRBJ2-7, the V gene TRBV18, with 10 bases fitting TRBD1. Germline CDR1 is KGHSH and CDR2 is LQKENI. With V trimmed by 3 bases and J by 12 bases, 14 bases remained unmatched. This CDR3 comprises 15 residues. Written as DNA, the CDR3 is TGTGCCAGCTCACCCCGACAGGGGGCGCTTCAAGAACCGTACTTC. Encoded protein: CASSPRQGALQEPYF.